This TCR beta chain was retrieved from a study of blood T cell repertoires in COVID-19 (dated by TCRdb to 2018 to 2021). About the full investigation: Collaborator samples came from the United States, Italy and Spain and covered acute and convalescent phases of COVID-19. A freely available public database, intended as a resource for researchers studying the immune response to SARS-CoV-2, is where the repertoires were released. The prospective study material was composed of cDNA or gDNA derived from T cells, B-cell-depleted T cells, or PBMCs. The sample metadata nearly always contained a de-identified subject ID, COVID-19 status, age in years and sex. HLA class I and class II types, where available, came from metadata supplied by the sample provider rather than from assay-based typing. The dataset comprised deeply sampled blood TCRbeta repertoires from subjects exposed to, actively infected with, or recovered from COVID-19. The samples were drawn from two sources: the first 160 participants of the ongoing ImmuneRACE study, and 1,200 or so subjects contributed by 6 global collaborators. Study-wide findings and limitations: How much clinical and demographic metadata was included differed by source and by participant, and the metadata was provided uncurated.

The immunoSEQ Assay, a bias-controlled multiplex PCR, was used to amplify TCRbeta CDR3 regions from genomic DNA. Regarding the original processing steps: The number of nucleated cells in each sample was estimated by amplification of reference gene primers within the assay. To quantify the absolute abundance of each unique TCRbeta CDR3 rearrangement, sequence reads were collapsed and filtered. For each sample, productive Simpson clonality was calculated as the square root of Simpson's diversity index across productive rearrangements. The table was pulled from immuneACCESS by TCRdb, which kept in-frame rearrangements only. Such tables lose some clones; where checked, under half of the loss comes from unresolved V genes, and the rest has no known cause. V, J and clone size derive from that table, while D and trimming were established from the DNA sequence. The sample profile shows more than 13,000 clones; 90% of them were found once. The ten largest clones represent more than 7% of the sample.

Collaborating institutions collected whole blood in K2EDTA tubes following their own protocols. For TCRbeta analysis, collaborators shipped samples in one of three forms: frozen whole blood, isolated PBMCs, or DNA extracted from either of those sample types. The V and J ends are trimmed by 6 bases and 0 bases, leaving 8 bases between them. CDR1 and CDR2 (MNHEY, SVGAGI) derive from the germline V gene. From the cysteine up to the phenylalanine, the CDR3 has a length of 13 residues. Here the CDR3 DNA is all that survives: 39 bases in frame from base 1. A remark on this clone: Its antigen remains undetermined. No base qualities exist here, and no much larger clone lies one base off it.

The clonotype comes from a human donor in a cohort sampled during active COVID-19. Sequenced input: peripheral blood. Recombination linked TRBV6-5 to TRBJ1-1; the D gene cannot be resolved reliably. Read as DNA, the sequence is TGTGCCAGCAGGACGGGAATGAACACTGAAGCTTTCTTT. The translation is CASRTGMNTEAFF.